This TCR beta chain was captured by sequencing in a study of metastatic and nonmetastatic thyroid tumors. The wider study: Blood and tumor or nodule tissue repertoires from malignant and benign thyroid patients were compared. Notes on the study in general: Compared with benign nodules, malignant thyroid tumors were reported to have significantly higher TCR beta diversity in both blood and tumor.

CDR1 is LNHDA and CDR2 is SQIVND in the germline V gene (reference sequence). The length of the CDR3 is 15 residues. Prior to thyroid surgery, none of the patients had received any treatment. This clone appeared a few times. What it binds is unknown. This may be a read error, as it is one base from a much larger clone. As originally analysed: It was from CDR3 differences across clinicopathological groups that a distant-metastasis classifier for papillary thyroid cancer was built. TCRdb redid the clone calls on the PCR reads using MiXCR. Clone size and V and J calls follow TCRdb, not the original study. The data hold under 45,000 clones, with around 18% observed a single time.

The chain uses TRBV19 and TRBJ2-5, with 8 nucleotides matching TRBD2. Sequencing was performed on tumor tissue. The clonotype was recovered from a female donor with papillary thyroid cancer or a benign thyroid nodule (not recorded which). Some clones in this sample may be carry-over from other donors' samples. In DNA, the CDR3 is TGTGCCAGTAGTAGAAACGGGGGGGCTCAAGATACCCAGTACTTC. Protein sequence: CASSRNGGAQDTQYF.